This TCR beta chain was recorded in a study of regulatory T cells in long-lasting Graves disease. Both iRepertoire HTBI primers and Arm-PCR of CDR3 regions were used to build the TCR beta libraries. TCRdb recomputed calls from the multiplex PCR reads with MiXCR, one row per CDR3 protein. The sample has 600,000 to 800,000 distinct CDR3 sequences; about 30% are singletons. Time point of the sample: persistent/refractory GD, antithyroid drugs over 5 years with positive TRAb. Extracted RNA from PBMCs served as the source of the TCR library. The V gene's germline CDR1 is LGHDT and CDR2 YNNKEL (reference sequence). J was trimmed by 6 bases and V by 5 bases; bases with no gene match: 6. This CDR3 spans 13 amino acids.

The receptor was isolated from a female donor with Graves disease. Sequenced material: peripheral blood mononuclear cells (PBMCs), taken when the disease was refractory, from a patient treated with antithyroid drugs. This chain uses TRBV3-1 with TRBJ2-7, with 8 bases matching TRBD2. In DNA form, the CDR3 reads TGTGCCAGCAGCTCCGGGACTAGGCTCGAGCAGTACTTC. Its protein is CASSSGTRLEQYF.